Shown below are 25 T cell receptor beta chains from a single sample sequenced in a study of T cells in Graves' hyperthyroidism and ophthalmopathy. The investigators amplified TCR beta CDR3 regions from RNA transcripts. A first-round RT-PCR of the TCR CDR3 used the HTBI primer set. TCRdb reanalysed the multiplex PCR reads using MiXCR and keeps one entry per CDR3 protein. Found here are about 400,000 distinct CDR3 sequences, 11% to 15% of them singletons; the top ten hold over 25%. The sequencing sample was made of blood. The source is a man in his forties or fifties with Graves' ophthalmopathy.

This clonotype was counted many times. This chain uses TRBV4-2 with TRBJ1-5; 9 bases line up with TRBD1. This CDR3 is built from 16 residues. V was pared by 0 bases and J by 4 bases, with 4 bases of the junction left unmatched. Germline-derived CDR1 and CDR2 are LGHNA and YNFKEQ. CDR3 residues: CASSQEIGQGNQPQHF. CDR3 nucleotide sequence: TGTGCCAGCAGCCAAGAGATCGGACAGGGGAATCAGCCCCAGCATTTT.

This clonotype was seen repeatedly, ten times or more. This chain uses TRBV7-8 with TRBJ2-2; weak D call: TRBD2 (6 bases). From germline, CDR1 is SGHVS and CDR2 FQNEAQ. CDR3 length: 14 amino acids. V was clipped by 6 bases and J by 1 base, with 9 bases between them. The CDR3 bases are TGTGCCAGCAGGGAGGAGGGGAACACCGGGGAGCTGTTTTTT. Its protein product is CASREEGNTGELFF.

This clonotype was picked up many times. The V gene is TRBV27, the J gene TRBJ1-5; D gene ambiguous. This CDR3 is built from 13 residues. Germline lookup yields CDR1 MNHEY and CDR2 SMNVEV (reference sequence). Trimming pared 5 bases from V and 1 base from J, leaving 6 bases between. CDR3 region: CASSRNSNQPQHF. The CDR3 DNA sequence: TGTGCCAGCAGTCGTAACAGCAATCAGCCCCAGCATTTT.

This clonotype was seen at least ten times. V usage is TRBV3-1 and J usage is TRBJ2-2; D unclear. Looked up from germline, CDR1 is LGHDT and CDR2 is YNNKEL (reference sequence). The V gene lost 0 bases and the J gene lost 1 base, with 9 bases spanning the gap. The CDR3 extends over 16 amino acids. CDR3 DNA: TGTGCCAGCAGCCAAGATCGGGCCAGGAACACCGGGGAGCTGTTTTTT. It specifies CASSQDRARNTGELFF.

In this sample, this clonotype turned up many times. The J gene is TRBJ2-3, the V gene TRBV19, with TRBD2 matching over 14 bases. Germline V lookup: CDR1 LNHDA, CDR2 SQIVND (reference sequence). J was trimmed by 5 bases and V by 3 bases; bases with no gene match: 4. The length of the CDR3 is 16 residues. This CDR3 is CASSIAGTSGGDTQYF. In DNA form, the CDR3 reads TGTGCCAGTAGTATCGCCGGGACTAGCGGGGGAGATACGCAGTATTTT.

This clonotype came up many times. The rearrangement links TRBV2 to TRBJ1-1; 7 nucleotides match TRBD1. This CDR3 contains 14 residues. Germline V gene lookup returns CDR1 SNHLY and CDR2 FYNNEI. V lost 4 bases to trimming and J lost 0 bases; unmatched junction nucleotides: 2. DNA of the CDR3: TGTGCCAGCAGTGGGGGACAGCTGAACACTGAAGCTTTCTTT. Translated, it gives CASSGGQLNTEAFF.

This clonotype turned up a few times. V is TRBV6-1 and J is TRBJ1-2; D might be TRBD1 (5 bases). CDR3 length: 13 amino acids. The V gene's germline CDR1 is MNHNS and CDR2 SASEGT. Trimming pared 5 bases from V and 10 bases from J, leaving 17 bases between. The CDR3 protein is CASSSIREHTYTF. CDR3 bases: TGTGCCAGCAGTTCAATCAGGGAGCATACCTACACCTTC.

As DNA, the CDR3 is TGTGCTAGTGGTTTGGACGGGTTCTCCGAGCAGTACTTC. Translation: CASGLDGFSEQYF. The chain couples TRBV12-5 to TRBJ2-7, with D unclear. Germline V gene lookup returns CDR1 LGHNT and CDR2 FRNRAP. Trimming shortened V by 1 base and J by 6 bases, and 10 bases separated the two germline ends. The length of the CDR3 is 13 residues.

The chain combines TRBV20-1 with TRBJ1-3; D not certain. Germline values: CDR1 DFQATT, CDR2 SNEGSKA (reference sequence). The CDR3 spans 15 residues. Between the trimmed V and J ends, which lost 0 bases and 0 bases, there was a span of 9 bases. This chain's CDR3 is CSARDRPSSGNTIYF. The CDR3 nucleotides read TGCAGTGCTAGAGACAGACCGAGCTCTGGAAACACCATATATTTT.

In this sample, this clonotype turned up many times. The chain combines TRBV2 with TRBJ2-1, with 7 bases matching TRBD1. The CDR3 sequence is 15 residues long. Germline trimming cut 2 bases from V and 3 bases from J; bases unmatched to any gene: 4. Germline CDR1 is SNHLY and CDR2 is FYNNEI. CDR3 in DNA: TGTGCCAGCAGTGAAAACAGGGGCGGCTACAATGAGCAGTTCTTC. It translates to CASSENRGGYNEQFF.

This clonotype was counted at least ten times. This chain connects TRBV20-1 to TRBJ1-1; D call uncertain. The CDR3 runs 12 residues. Trimming took 3 bases from V and 4 from J, leaving 9 bases between them. Germline assignment: CDR1 DFQATT and CDR2 SNEGSKA (reference sequence). The CDR3: CSARQGGTEAFF. The CDR3 bases are TGCAGTGCTAGGCAAGGAGGCACTGAAGCTTTCTTT.

The chain links TRBV7-8 to TRBJ2-5, with 10 bases aligning to TRBD1. The CDR3 runs to 13 residues. V shed 2 bases and J 14 bases; nucleotides not matched to a gene: 8. Germline lookup yields CDR1 SGHVS and CDR2 FQNEAQ. The CDR3 protein is CASSLTGQGGTYF. The CDR3 DNA is TGTGCCAGCAGCTTAACCGGACAGGGGGGGACTTACTTC.

At least ten counts were recorded for this clonotype. The chain couples TRBV28 to TRBJ2-7; D not resolved. The CDR3 runs 16 residues. Trimming stripped 1 base from V and 6 bases from J, with 19 bases between. Germline lookup yields CDR1 MDHEN and CDR2 SYDVKM. In DNA, the CDR3 is TGTGCCAGCAGTTTATTAGTAGGTTTCGTAGTTCGCGAGCAGTACTTC. This gives the protein CASSLLVGFVVREQYF.

This clonotype has a handful of counts. The chain links TRBV29-1 to TRBJ1-1; D possibly corresponds to TRBD1 (6 bases). V was cut by 7 bases and J by 4 bases, with 22 bases left in between. The CDR3 length is 15 residues. CDR1 and CDR2 (germline): SQVTM, ANQGSEA. The CDR3 region has the DNA TGCAGCGCGGGAGGGGGTTCACGAAGGGGCACTGAAGCTTTCTTT. It specifies CSAGGGSRRGTEAFF. The full variable domain, with the rest looked up from reference TRBV29-1 and TRBJ1-1, is SAVISQKPSRDICQRGTSLTIQCQVDSQVTMMFWYRQQPGQSLTLIATANQGSEATYESGFVIDKFPISRPNLTFSTLTVSNMSPEDSSIYLCSAGGGSRRGTEAFFGQGTRLTVV.

Of note for this clonotype: Since a much larger clone is just one base distant, this may be a read error. The chain is built from TRBV6-1 and TRBJ2-1; 10 nucleotides align to TRBD2. V was clipped by 10 bases and J by 6 bases; unmatched bases: 9. The CDR3 is 14 amino acids. Germline values: CDR1 MNHNS, CDR2 SASEGT. CDR3 DNA: TGTGCCAACGCCACGGCTAGCGGGAGCAATGAGCAGTTCTTC. It is translated as CANATASGSNEQFF.

At least ten counts were recorded for this clonotype. J is TRBJ2-7 and V is TRBV7-8; D is ambiguous. The CDR3 is made up of 12 amino acids. Germline CDR1 is SGHVS and CDR2 is FQNEAQ. Deletions cut 4 bases from V and 6 bases from J, with 10 bases between. CDR3 in amino acids: CASSSSPGEQYF. In DNA form, the CDR3 reads TGTGCCAGCAGCTCCTCCCCGGGCGAGCAGTACTTC.

In its sample, this clonotype was seen a few times. The chain is built from TRBV2 and TRBJ1-1; D gene ambiguous. Trimming took off 4 bases at V and 5 bases at J, with 11 bases between the two ends. There are 13 residues in the CDR3. Germline V gene sequence: CDR1 SNHLY, CDR2 FYNNEI. CDR3 coding DNA: TGTGCCAGCAGTGGGTGGGAAGTGACTGAAGCTTTCTTT. Translation gives CASSGWEVTEAFF.

Ten or more counts support this clonotype. The J gene is TRBJ1-2, the V gene TRBV28; 11 bases align to TRBD1. Germline V gives CDR1 MDHEN, CDR2 SYDVKM. The CDR3 consists of 13 residues. Trimming removed 9 bases from V and 8 bases from J; junction bases left unmatched: 8. CDR3 residues: CASVGQGALGYTF. The CDR3 DNA reads as TGTGCCAGTGTAGGACAGGGGGCGTTAGGCTACACCTTC.

This clonotype has just a few counts. The V call is TRBV3-1, the J call TRBJ2-7; D might be TRBD1 (6 bases). The CDR3 spans 16 residues. V dropped 3 bases and J dropped 7 bases, with 22 bases sitting between them. Germline loops: CDR1 LGHDT, CDR2 YNNKEL (reference sequence). CDR3 region: CASSQGTGDLGGEQYF. The CDR3 nucleotides read TGTGCCAGCAGCCAGGGTACCGGGGACCTAGGGGGAGAGCAGTACTTC.

As regards this clonotype: A much bigger clone sits one base away, suggesting this may be a read error. This chain uses TRBV10-3 with TRBJ2-6, with 9 bases identical to TRBD1. Germline V gene sequence: CDR1 ENHRY, CDR2 SYGVKD. The CDR3 is 17 amino acids. The CDR3 here is CAISVDRGLTGADVLTF. The CDR3 nucleotides read TGTGCCATCAGTGTGGACAGGGGCCTGACTGGGGCCGACGTCCTGACTTTC.

The rearrangement uses TRBV5-1 and TRBJ2-7; 7 bases line up with TRBD1. Germline V gene data show CDR1 as SGHRS and CDR2 as YFSETQ. The CDR3 sequence is 12 residues long. Germline trimming cut 4 bases from V and 7 bases from J; bases unmatched to any gene: 5. This CDR3 reads CASSPGTVEQYF. The CDR3, as DNA: TGCGCCAGCAGCCCAGGGACAGTTGAGCAGTACTTC.

In this sample, this clonotype turned up many times. The chain employs TRBV20-1 and TRBJ2-3; tentative D call: TRBD2 (6 bases). Per the germline V gene, CDR1 is DFQATT and CDR2 is SNEGSKA (reference sequence). This CDR3 is built from 14 residues. With 6 bases removed from V and 3 bases from J, the gap between germline ends came to 16 bases. Written as DNA, the CDR3 is TGCAGTGCCGAACCGGGACGGGGGACAGATACGCAGTATTTT. Translating gives CSAEPGRGTDTQYF.

This clonotype has just a few counts. The genes are TRBV29-1 and TRBJ2-5; the D gene is possibly TRBD1 (6 bases). V lost 6 bases and J lost 3, with 14 bases in between. The CDR3 runs to 13 residues. The germline gives CDR1 SQVTM, CDR2 ANQGSEA. CDR3 coding DNA: TGCAGCGTCACACAGGGTACCAAAGAGACCCAGTACTTC. Protein sequence: CSVTQGTKETQYF. Full variable domain (rest looked up from reference TRBV29-1 and TRBJ2-5): SAVISQKPSRDICQRGTSLTIQCQVDSQVTMMFWYRQQPGQSLTLIATANQGSEATYESGFVIDKFPISRPNLTFSTLTVSNMSPEDSSIYLCSVTQGTKETQYFGPGTRLLVL.

The chain has TRBV24-1 and TRBJ2-1, with TRBD2 identical over 14 bases. Trimming at V came to 3 bases and at J to 8 bases, leaving 11 bases not matched to a gene. Germline V gives CDR1 KGHDR, CDR2 SFDVKD. This CDR3 region has 18 residues. The CDR3 sequence: CATSDAGTSGSHIYEQFF. CDR3 DNA: TGTGCCACCAGTGATGCCGGGACTAGCGGGAGTCATATCTATGAGCAGTTCTTC.

This clonotype was found a few times. The DNA for the CDR3 is TGTGCCAGCAGTGAAACCGGAATGGGGACAGGGGGCATGGCTAAAAACATTCAGTACTTC. Its translation is CASSETGMGTGGMAKNIQYF. The chain links TRBV6-1 to TRBJ2-4, with 12 bases aligning to TRBD1. J was trimmed by 4 bases and V by 2 bases; bases with no gene match: 15. Germline V gene lookup returns CDR1 MNHNS and CDR2 SASEGT. The CDR3 is 20 amino acids.